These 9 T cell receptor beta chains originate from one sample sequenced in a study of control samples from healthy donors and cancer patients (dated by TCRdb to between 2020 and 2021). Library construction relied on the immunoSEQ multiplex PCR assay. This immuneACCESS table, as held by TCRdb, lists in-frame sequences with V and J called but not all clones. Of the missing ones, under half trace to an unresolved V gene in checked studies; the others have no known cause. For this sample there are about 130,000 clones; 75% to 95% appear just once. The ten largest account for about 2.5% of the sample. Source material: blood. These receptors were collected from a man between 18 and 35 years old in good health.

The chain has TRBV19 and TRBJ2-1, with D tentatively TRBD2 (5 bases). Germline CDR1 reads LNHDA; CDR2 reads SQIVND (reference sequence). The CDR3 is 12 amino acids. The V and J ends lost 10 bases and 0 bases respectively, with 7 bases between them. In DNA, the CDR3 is TGTGCCACCACTAGCTCCTACAATGAGCAGTTCTTC. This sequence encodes CATTSSYNEQFF.

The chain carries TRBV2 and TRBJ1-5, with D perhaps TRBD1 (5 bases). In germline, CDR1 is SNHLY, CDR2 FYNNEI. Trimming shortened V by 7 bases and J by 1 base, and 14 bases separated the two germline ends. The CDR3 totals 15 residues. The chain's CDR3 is CASTGAGGSNQPQHF. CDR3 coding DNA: TGTGCCAGCACCGGGGCGGGAGGGAGCAATCAGCCCCAGCATTTT.

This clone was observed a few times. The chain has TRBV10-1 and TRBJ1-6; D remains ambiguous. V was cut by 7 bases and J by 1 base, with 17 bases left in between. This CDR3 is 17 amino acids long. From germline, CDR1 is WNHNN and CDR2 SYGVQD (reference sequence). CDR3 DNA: TGCGCCAGCATTGCACGCCCAACTGGTTCCTATAATTCACCCCTCCACTTT. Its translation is CASIARPTGSYNSPLHF.

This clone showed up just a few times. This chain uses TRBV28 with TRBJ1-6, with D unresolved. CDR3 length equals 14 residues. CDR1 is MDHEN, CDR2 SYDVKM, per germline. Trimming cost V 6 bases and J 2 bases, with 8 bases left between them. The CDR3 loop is CASSEGAYNSPLHF. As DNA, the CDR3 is TGTGCCAGCAGCGAGGGAGCCTATAATTCACCCCTCCACTTT.

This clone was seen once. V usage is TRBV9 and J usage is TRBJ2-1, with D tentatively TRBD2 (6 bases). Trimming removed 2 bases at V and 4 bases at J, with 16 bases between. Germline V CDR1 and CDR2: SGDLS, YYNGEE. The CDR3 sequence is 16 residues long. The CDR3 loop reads CASSVGAGPLYNEQFF. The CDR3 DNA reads TGTGCCAGCAGCGTCGGAGCGGGCCCTCTTTACAATGAGCAGTTCTTC.

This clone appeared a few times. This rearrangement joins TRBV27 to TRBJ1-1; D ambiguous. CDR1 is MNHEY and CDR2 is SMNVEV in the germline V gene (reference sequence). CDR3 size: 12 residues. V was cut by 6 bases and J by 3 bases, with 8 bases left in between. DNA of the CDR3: TGTGCCAGCAGGGGTAGCTACACTGAAGCTTTCTTT. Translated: CASRGSYTEAFF.

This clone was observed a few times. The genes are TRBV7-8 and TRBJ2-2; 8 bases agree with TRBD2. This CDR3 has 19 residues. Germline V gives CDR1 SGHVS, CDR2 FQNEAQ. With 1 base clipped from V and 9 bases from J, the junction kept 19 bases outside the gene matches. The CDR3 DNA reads TGTGCCAGCAGCTTAGGGTCGTTTTTTCGGGAGGGCCTCAGCAGGGAGCTGTTTTTT. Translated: CASSLGSFFREGLSRELFF.

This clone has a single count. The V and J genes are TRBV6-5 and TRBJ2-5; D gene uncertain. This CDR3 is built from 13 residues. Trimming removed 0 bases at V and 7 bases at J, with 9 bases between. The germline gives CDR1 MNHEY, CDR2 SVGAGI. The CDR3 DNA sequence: TGTGCCAGCAGTTACTCGAGAGGCGGGACCCAGTACTTC. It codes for CASSYSRGGTQYF.

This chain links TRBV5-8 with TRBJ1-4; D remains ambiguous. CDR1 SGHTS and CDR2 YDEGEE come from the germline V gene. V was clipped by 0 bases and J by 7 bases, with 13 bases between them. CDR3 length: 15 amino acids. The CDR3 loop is CASSLAGRVGEKLFF. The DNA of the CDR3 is TGTGCCAGCAGCTTGGCCGGAAGGGTCGGTGAAAAACTGTTTTTT. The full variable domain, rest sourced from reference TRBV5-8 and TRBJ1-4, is EAGVTQSPTHLIKTRGQQATLRCSPISGHTSVYWYQQALGLGLQFLLWYDEGEERNRGNFPPRFSGRQFPNYSSELNVNALELEDSALYLCASSLAGRVGEKLFFGSGTQLSVL.